This entry is about one T cell receptor beta chain. The junction had 4 bases not matched to a gene; V was cut back by 5 bases and J by 8 bases. The CDR3 runs 11 residues. Looked up from germline, CDR1 is GTSNPN and CDR2 is SVGIG (reference sequence). Libraries were prepared by immunoSEQ multiplex PCR; TCRdb keeps only in-frame clonotypes and omits some of them. The sample gives around 140,000 clones, around 92% of which show up once; around 7.6% is in the top ten. This specimen belongs to a study of control samples from healthy donors and cancer patients. The sample was PBMCs. The TCR was taken from a man aged 45-65 years with head and neck cancer. The J gene is TRBJ1-2, the V gene TRBV30, with 8 bases that match TRBD1. CDR3 region: CAWGQGRGYTF. CDR3 in DNA: TGTGCCTGGGGACAGGGACGGGGCTACACCTTC.